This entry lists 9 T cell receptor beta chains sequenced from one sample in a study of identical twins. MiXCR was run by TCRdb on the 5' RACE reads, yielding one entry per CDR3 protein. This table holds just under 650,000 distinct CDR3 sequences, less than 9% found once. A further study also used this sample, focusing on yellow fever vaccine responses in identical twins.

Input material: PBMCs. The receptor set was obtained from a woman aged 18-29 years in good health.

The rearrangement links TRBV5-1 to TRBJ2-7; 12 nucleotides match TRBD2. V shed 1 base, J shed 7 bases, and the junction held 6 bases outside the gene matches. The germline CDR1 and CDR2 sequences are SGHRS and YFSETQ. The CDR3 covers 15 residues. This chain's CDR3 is CASSLPASGRGEQYF. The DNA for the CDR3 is TGCGCCAGCAGCTTGCCGGCTAGCGGGAGGGGTGAGCAGTACTTC. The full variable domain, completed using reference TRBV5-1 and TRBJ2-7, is KAGVTQTPRYLIKTRGQQVTLSCSPISGHRSVSWYQQTPGQGLQFLFEYFSETQRNKGNFPGRFSGRQFSNSRSEMNVSTLELGDSALYLCASSLPASGRGEQYFGPGTRLTVT.

Written as DNA, the CDR3 is TGTGCCATCAGTGAGTCTGGGGTACCCTACAATGAGCAGTTCTTC. It codes for CAISESGVPYNEQFF. The rearrangement uses TRBV10-3 and TRBJ2-1, with D unresolved. Trimming took 0 bases from V and 2 from J, leaving 8 bases between them. This CDR3 contains 15 residues. Germline V lookup: CDR1 ENHRY, CDR2 SYGVKD.

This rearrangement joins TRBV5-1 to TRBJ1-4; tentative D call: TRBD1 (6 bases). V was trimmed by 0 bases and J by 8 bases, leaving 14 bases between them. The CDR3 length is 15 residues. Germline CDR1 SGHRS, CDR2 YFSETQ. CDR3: CASSLAGTQGEKLFF. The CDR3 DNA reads TGCGCCAGCAGCTTGGCTGGGACCCAGGGGGAAAAACTGTTTTTT.

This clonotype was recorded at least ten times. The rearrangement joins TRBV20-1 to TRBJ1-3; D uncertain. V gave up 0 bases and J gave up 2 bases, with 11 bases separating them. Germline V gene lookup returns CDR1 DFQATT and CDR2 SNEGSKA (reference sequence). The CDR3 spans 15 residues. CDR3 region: CSARDPGSAGNTIYF. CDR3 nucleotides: TGCAGTGCTAGAGATCCGGGGAGTGCTGGAAACACCATATATTTT.

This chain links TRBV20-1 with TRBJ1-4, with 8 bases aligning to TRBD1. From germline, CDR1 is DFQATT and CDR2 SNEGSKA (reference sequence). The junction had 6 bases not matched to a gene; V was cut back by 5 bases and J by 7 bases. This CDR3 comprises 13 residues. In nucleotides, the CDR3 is TGCAGTGCTGCTCGACAGGGGAGTGAAAAACTGTTTTTT. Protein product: CSAARQGSEKLFF.

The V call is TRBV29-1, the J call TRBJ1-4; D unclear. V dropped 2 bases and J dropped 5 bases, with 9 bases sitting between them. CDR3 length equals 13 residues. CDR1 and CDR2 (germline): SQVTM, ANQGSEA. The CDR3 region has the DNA TGCAGCGTTGAAAGGGCTGGGAATGAAAAACTGTTTTTT. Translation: CSVERAGNEKLFF.

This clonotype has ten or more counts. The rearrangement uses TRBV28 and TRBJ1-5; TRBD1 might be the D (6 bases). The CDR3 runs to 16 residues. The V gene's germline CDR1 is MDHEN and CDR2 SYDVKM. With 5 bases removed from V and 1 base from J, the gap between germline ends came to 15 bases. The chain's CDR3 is CASSVAGGVSNQPQHF. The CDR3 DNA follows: TGTGCCAGCAGTGTAGCTGGGGGCGTGAGCAATCAGCCCCAGCATTTT.

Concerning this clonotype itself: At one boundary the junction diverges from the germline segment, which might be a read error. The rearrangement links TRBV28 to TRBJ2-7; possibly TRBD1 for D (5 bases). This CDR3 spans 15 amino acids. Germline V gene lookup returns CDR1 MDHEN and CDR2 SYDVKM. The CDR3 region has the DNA TGTGCCAGCAGTTTATCCCAGGGAAGGTCCTACGAGCTGTACTTC. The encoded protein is CASSLSQGRSYELYF.

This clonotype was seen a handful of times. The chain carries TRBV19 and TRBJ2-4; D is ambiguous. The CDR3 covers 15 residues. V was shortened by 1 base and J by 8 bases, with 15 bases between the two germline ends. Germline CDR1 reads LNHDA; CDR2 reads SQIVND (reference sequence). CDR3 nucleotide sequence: TGTGCCAGTAGTATAGGTGTCGGGCGGTCTGACATTCAGTACTTC. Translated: CASSIGVGRSDIQYF. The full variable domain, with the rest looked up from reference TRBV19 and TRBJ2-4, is DGGITQSPKYLFRKEGQNVTLSCEQNLNHDAMYWYRQDPGQGLRLIYYSQIVNDFQKGDIAEGYSVSREKKESFPLTVTSAQKNPTAFYLCASSIGVGRSDIQYFGAGTRLSVL.